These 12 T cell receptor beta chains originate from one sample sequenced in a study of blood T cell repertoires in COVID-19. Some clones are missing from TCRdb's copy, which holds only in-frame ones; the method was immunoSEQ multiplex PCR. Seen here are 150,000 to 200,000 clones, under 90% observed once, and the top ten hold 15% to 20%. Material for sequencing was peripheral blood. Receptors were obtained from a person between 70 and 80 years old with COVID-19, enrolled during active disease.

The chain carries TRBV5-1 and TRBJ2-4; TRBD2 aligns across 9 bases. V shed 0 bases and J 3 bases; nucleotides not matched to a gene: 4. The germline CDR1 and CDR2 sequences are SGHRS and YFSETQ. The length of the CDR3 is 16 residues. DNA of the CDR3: TGCGCCAGCAGCTTGGTAGTAGCGGGGGTCAAAAACATTCAGTACTTC. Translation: CASSLVVAGVKNIQYF.

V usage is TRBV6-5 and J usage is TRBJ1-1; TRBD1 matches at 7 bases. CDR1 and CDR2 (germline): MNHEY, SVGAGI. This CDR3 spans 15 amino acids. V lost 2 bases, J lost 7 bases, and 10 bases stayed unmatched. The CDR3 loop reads CASSYDREMSVEAFF. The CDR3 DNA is TGTGCCAGCAGTTACGACAGGGAAATGAGTGTTGAAGCTTTCTTT.

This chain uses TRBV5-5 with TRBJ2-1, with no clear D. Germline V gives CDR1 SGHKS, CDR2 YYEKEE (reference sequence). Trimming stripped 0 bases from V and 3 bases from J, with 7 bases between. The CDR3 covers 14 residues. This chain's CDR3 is CASSLDSSYNEQFF. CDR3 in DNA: TGTGCCAGCAGCTTGGATAGTAGCTACAATGAGCAGTTCTTC.

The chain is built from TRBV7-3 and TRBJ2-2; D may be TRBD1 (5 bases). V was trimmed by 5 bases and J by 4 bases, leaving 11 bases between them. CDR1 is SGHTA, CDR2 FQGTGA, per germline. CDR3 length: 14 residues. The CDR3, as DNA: TGTGCCAGCAGCACCCGACAGAGCACCGGGGAGCTGTTTTTT. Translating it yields CASSTRQSTGELFF. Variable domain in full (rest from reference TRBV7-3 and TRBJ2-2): GAGVSQTPSNKVTEKGKYVELRCDPISGHTALYWYRQSLGQGPEFLIYFQGTGAADDSGLPNDRFFAVRPEGSVSTLKIQRTERGDSAVYLCASSTRQSTGELFFGEGSRLTVL.

Here the CDR3 DNA reads TGTGCCAGCAGCCGCACAGGGGTAGATGGGGTGGGGTCGTTAGATACGCAGTATTTT. This encodes CASSRTGVDGVGSLDTQYF. The chain couples TRBV7-2 to TRBJ2-3; 7 bases are a match to TRBD1. Germline V gene data show CDR1 as SGHTA and CDR2 as FQGNSA. The CDR3 contains 19 residues. J lost 5 bases, V lost 5 bases, and 22 bases had no gene match.

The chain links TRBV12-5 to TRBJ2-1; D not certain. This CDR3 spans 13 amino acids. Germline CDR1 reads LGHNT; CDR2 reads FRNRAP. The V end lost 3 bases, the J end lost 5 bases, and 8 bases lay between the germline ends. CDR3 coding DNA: TGTGCTAGTGGTTTCAGTCAAAACAATGAGCAGTTCTTC. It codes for CASGFSQNNEQFF.

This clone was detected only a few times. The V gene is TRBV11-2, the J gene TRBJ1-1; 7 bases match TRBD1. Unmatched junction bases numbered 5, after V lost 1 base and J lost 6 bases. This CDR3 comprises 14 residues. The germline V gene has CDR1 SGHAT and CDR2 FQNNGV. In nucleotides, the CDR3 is TGTGCCAGCAGCTTAGCGGCAGGGGGGCCTGAAGCTTTCTTT. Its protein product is CASSLAAGGPEAFF. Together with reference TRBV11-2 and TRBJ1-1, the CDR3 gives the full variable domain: EAGVAQSPRYKIIEKRQSVAFWCNPISGHATLYWYQQILGQGPKLLIQFQNNGVVDDSQLPKDRFSAERLKGVDSTLKIQPAKLEDSAVYLCASSLAAGGPEAFFGQGTRLTVV.

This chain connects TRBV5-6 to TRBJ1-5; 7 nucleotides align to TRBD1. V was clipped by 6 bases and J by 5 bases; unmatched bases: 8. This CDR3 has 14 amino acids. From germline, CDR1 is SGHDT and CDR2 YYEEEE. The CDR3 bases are TGTGCCAGCACCATCTCGACAGGGCATCAGCCCCAGCATTTT. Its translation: CASTISTGHQPQHF.

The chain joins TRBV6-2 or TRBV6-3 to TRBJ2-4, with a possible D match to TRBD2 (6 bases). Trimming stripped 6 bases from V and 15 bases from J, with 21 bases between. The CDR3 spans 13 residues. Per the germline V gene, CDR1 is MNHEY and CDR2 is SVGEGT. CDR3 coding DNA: TGTGCCAGCAGCTTCGGAGGGGCTTCGCGCTGGTACTTC. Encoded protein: CASSFGGASRWYF.

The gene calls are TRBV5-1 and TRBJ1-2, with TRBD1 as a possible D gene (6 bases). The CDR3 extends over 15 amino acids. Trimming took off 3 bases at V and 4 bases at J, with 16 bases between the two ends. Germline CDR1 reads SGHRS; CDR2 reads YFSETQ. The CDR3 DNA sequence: TGCGCCAGCAGCTCTGGCGGGGGCGAGTTCTATGGCTACACCTTC. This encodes CASSSGGGEFYGYTF.

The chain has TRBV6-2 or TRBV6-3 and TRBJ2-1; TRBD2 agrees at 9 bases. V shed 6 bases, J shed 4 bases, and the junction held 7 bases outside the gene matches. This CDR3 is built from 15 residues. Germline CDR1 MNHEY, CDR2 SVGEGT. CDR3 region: CASSLLAGTYNEQFF. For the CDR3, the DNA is TGTGCCAGCAGCCTTCTAGCGGGAACTTACAATGAGCAGTTCTTC.

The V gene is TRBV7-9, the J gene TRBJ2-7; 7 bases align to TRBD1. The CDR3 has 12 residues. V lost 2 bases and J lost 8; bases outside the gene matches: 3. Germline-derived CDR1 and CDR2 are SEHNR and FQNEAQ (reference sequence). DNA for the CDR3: TGTGCCAGCAGCTTAACAGGGGACCAGCAGTACTTC. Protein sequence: CASSLTGDQQYF.